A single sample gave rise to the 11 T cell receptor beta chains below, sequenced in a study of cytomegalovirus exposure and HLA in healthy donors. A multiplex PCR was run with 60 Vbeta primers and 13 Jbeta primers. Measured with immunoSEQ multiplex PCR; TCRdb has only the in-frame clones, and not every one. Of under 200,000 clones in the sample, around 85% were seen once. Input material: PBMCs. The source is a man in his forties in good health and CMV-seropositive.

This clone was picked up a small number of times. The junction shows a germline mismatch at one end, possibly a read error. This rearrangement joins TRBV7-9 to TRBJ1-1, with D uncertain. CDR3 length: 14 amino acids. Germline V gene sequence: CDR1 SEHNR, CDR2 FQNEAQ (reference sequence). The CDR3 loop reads CSSSSPPENTEAFF. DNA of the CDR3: TGTTCCAGCAGCTCCCCCCCAGAGAACACTGAAGCTTTCTTT.

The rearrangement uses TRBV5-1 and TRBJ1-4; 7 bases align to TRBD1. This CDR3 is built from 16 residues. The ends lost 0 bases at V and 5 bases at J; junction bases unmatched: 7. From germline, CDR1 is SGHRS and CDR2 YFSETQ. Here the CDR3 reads CASSLDFGQDNEKLFF. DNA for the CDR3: TGCGCCAGCAGCTTGGACTTCGGACAGGACAATGAAAAACTGTTTTTT.

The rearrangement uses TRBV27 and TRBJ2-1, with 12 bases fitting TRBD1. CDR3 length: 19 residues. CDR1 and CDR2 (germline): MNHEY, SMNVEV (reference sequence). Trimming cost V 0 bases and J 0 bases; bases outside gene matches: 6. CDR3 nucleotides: TGTGCCAGCAGTTTATCCCGGGACAGGGGGCCTAGCTCCTACAATGAGCAGTTCTTC. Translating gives CASSLSRDRGPSSYNEQFF.

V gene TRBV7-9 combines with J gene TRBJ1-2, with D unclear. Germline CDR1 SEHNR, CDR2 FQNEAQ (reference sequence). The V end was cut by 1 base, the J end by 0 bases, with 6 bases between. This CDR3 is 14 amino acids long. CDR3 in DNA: TGTGCCAGCAGCTTAGTCGAGGCTAACTATGGCTACACCTTC. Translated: CASSLVEANYGYTF.

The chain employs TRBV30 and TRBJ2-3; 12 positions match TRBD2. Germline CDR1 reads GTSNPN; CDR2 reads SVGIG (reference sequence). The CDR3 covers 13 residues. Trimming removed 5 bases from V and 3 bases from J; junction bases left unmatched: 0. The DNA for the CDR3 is TGTGCCTGGCTAGCGGGGGGGACAGATACGCAGTATTTT. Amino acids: CAWLAGGTDTQYF.

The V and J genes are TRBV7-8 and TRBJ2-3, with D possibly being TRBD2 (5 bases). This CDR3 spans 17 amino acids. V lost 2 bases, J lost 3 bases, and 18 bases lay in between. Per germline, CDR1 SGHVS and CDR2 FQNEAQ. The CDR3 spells CASSLFRGQPPTDTQYF. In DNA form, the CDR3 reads TGTGCCAGCAGCTTATTCAGAGGGCAGCCGCCGACAGATACGCAGTATTTT.

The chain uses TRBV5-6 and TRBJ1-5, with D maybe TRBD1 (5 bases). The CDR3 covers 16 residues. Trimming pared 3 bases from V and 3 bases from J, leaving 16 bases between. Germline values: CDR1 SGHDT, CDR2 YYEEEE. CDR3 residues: CASSSGGGGSNQPQHF. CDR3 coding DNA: TGTGCCAGCAGCTCCGGAGGCGGGGGATCCAATCAGCCCCAGCATTTT.

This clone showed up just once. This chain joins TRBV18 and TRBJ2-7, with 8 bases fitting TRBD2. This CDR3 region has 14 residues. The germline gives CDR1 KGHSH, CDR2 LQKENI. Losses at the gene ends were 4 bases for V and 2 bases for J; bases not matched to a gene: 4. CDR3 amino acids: CASSRGGGTYEQYF. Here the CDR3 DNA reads TGTGCCAGCTCACGAGGCGGGGGGACCTACGAGCAGTACTTC.

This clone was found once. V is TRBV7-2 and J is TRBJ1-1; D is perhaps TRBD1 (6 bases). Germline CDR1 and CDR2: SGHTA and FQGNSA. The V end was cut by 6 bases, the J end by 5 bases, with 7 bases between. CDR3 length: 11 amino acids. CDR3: CASRQGTEAFF. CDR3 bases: TGTGCCAGCAGACAGGGAACTGAAGCTTTCTTT.

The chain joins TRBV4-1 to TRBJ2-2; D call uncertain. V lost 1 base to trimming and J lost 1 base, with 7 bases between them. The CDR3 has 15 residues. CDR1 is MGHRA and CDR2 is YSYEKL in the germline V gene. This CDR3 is CASSQGSMNTGELFF. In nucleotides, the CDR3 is TGCGCCAGCAGCCAAGGGAGCATGAACACCGGGGAGCTGTTTTTT.

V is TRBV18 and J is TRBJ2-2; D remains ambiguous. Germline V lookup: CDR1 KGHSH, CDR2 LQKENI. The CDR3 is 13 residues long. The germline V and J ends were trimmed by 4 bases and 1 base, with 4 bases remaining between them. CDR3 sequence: CASSLKNTGELFF. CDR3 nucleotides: TGTGCCAGCTCACTAAAGAACACCGGGGAGCTGTTTTTT.